Following are 18 T cell receptor beta chains from one sample sequenced in a study of CD8+ T cells in alopecia areata (dated by TCRdb to between 2017 and 2018). Libraries were prepared through the immunoSEQ multiplex PCR assay. RNA was extracted from all samples and reverse transcribed into cDNA, which served as template for TCR sequencing. In TCRdb, the immuneACCESS table is reduced to in-frame sequences with V and J assigned. These tables do not hold every clone; where another copy was compared, an unresolved V gene accounts for under half, and the others remain unexplained. This sample comprises about 76,000 clones, around 29% of them detected only once. The top ten clonotypes cover 15% of the sample. The time point label, as the study defines it: 4 weeks on oral tofacitinib. The treatment or condition label for this specimen denotes: oral pan-JAK inhibitor, 5-10 mg twice daily. The sequenced sample was CD8+ T cells sorted from blood, obtained at week 4, from a patient treated with tofacitinib. These receptors were collected from a human donor with alopecia areata.

This chain's CDR3 is CSVVLGGNQPQHF. CDR3 DNA: TGCAGCGTTGTGCTGGGAGGCAATCAGCCCCAGCATTTT. The chain combines TRBV29-1 with TRBJ1-5; D remains unclear. In germline, CDR1 is SQVTM, CDR2 ANQGSEA. V was cut by 4 bases and J by 2 bases, with 9 bases left in between. CDR3 length: 13 amino acids.

In the case of this clone: Sequence at one end of the junction differs from germline and may be a read error. The rearrangement uses TRBV15 and TRBJ2-5, with D possibly being TRBD2 (5 bases). The CDR3 is 14 amino acids. Looked up from germline, CDR1 is LNHNV and CDR2 is YYDKDF (reference sequence). The CDR3: CATSGGSGEETQYF. The CDR3 DNA is TGTGCCACCAGCGGAGGTAGTGGGGAAGAGACCCAATACTTC. The whole variable domain, filled in from reference TRBV15 and TRBJ2-5, reads DAMVIQNPRYQVTQFGKPVTLSCSQTLNHNVMYWYQQKSSQAPKLLFHYYDKDFNNEADTPDNFQSRRPNTSFCFLDIRSPGLGDTAMYLCATSGGSGEETQYFGPGTRLLVL.

This clone was observed a handful of times. J is TRBJ1-2 and V is TRBV29-1; tentatively, D is TRBD1 (5 bases). The CDR3 has 13 amino acids. Trimming took 3 bases from V and 5 from J, leaving 13 bases between them. Per germline, CDR1 SQVTM and CDR2 ANQGSEA. The DNA of the CDR3 is TGCAGCGTTGAGGTGCCAGGGCTTTATGGCTACACCTTC. It yields the protein CSVEVPGLYGYTF.

This clone was found a few times. At one end, the junction sequence differs from germline, possibly due to a read error. This sequence joins TRBV4-1 and TRBJ2-7; 8 nucleotides agree with TRBD1. The CDR3 loop spans 15 amino acids. The V gene's germline CDR1 is MGHRA and CDR2 YSYEKL. The CDR3 here is CASSQETGGPYEQYF. The CDR3 region has the DNA TGTGCCAGCAGCCAAGAAACAGGGGGACCCTACGAGCAGTACTTC.

The chain employs TRBV27 and TRBJ2-5, with D perhaps TRBD1 (6 bases). The CDR3 runs to 14 residues. The germline gives CDR1 MNHEY, CDR2 SMNVEV (reference sequence). Trimming cost V 5 bases and J 2 bases, with 12 bases left between them. Here the CDR3 reads CASSTYRAQETQYF. DNA of the CDR3: TGTGCCAGCAGTACCTACAGGGCGCAAGAGACCCAGTACTTC.

This clone was seen a few times. The J gene is TRBJ2-3, the V gene TRBV11-2; D call uncertain. Germline CDR1 reads SGHAT; CDR2 reads FQNNGV. Trimming left V 5 bases short and J 4 bases short, with 13 bases between. The CDR3 is 14 residues long. This CDR3 is CASSTALIADTQYF. The CDR3 DNA reads as TGTGCCAGCAGCACGGCCCTAATTGCAGATACGCAGTATTTT.

This clone came up a few times. J is TRBJ2-1 and V is TRBV29-1; 8 positions match TRBD2. After removal of 7 bases from V and 3 bases from J, the junction contained 5 bases not matched to a gene. The V gene's germline CDR1 is SQVTM and CDR2 ANQGSEA. The CDR3 is made up of 13 amino acids. The CDR3 region is CSGSTSGYNEQFF. CDR3 in DNA: TGCAGCGGTAGCACTAGCGGCTACAATGAGCAGTTCTTC.

The genes are TRBV7-9 and TRBJ1-4, with TRBD1 matching over 8 bases. The CDR3 has 16 residues. The V gene end was trimmed by 3 bases and the J gene end by 8 bases; junction bases not matched to a gene: 11. Looked up from germline, CDR1 is SEHNR and CDR2 is FQNEAQ (reference sequence). As DNA, the CDR3 is TGTGCCAGCAGCTTGCCTCCGGACAGGGCGTACGAAAAACTGTTTTTT. Its translation is CASSLPPDRAYEKLFF.

This chain links TRBV27 with TRBJ1-2, with D perhaps TRBD1 (6 bases). Trimming stripped 6 bases from V and 4 bases from J, with 9 bases between. The CDR3 covers 12 residues. CDR1 is MNHEY, CDR2 SMNVEV, per germline (reference sequence). The CDR3 DNA sequence: TGTGCCAGCAGAGGAGGGGGCTATGGCTACACCTTC. Its protein is CASRGGGYGYTF.

The sample holds a few counts of this clone. V gene TRBV4-1 combines with J gene TRBJ2-7; D gene ambiguous. From germline, CDR1 is MGHRA and CDR2 YSYEKL. This CDR3 region has 13 residues. Trimming took 0 bases from V and 4 from J, leaving 7 bases between them. The CDR3 is CASSQDPRYEQYF. The CDR3, as DNA: TGCGCCAGCAGCCAAGATCCCCGTTACGAGCAGTACTTC.

The sample holds many counts of this clone. V and J are TRBV5-1 and TRBJ2-2; 9 bases align to TRBD1. Germline loops: CDR1 SGHRS, CDR2 YFSETQ. The V and J ends lost 4 bases and 5 bases, in that order; junction bases with no gene match: 6. This CDR3 has 15 amino acids. The CDR3 DNA follows: TGCGCCAGCAGCGGATCCGGGACAGGGACCGGGGAGCTGTTTTTT. This sequence encodes CASSGSGTGTGELFF.

This chain links TRBV7-8 with TRBJ2-7; D not resolved. This CDR3 comprises 13 residues. Looked up from germline, CDR1 is SGHVS and CDR2 is FQNEAQ. Deletions cut 3 bases from V and 7 bases from J, with 13 bases between. Written as DNA, the CDR3 is TGTGCCAGCAGCTTCCAGCCACTACGGGAGCAGTACTTC. Translating it yields CASSFQPLREQYF.

The genes are TRBV11-2 and TRBJ2-1; 11 bases match TRBD2. Germline V gives CDR1 SGHAT, CDR2 FQNNGV. With 6 bases clipped from V and 4 bases from J, the junction kept 5 bases outside the gene matches. The length of the CDR3 is 15 residues. This chain's CDR3 is CASRPTSGNYNEQFF. CDR3 nucleotide sequence: TGTGCCAGCAGACCGACTAGCGGGAATTACAATGAGCAGTTCTTC.

This clone was observed a handful of times. The CDR3 is CSVVPAGANVLTF. The CDR3 DNA follows: TGCAGCGTCGTCCCTGCGGGGGCCAACGTCCTGACTTTC. The chain couples TRBV29-1 to TRBJ2-6; D remains ambiguous. Trimming removed 6 bases from V and 4 bases from J, with 10 bases in between. This CDR3 contains 13 residues. The germline V gene has CDR1 SQVTM and CDR2 ANQGSEA.

The genes are TRBV29-1 and TRBJ2-7, with D unclear. Germline V gives CDR1 SQVTM, CDR2 ANQGSEA. This CDR3 is built from 15 residues. V lost 5 bases, J lost 5 bases, and 22 bases lay in between. CDR3 sequence: CSVRIFGLTGDEQYF. For the CDR3, the DNA is TGCAGCGTTCGGATTTTTGGTTTAACTGGGGACGAGCAGTACTTC.

This clone has more than one count but fewer than ten. The chain is built from TRBV7-9 and TRBJ2-7; 8 bases are a match to TRBD2. The CDR3 has 16 amino acids. J gave up 2 bases and V 5 bases, and 11 bases lay outside the gene matches. Germline loops: CDR1 SEHNR, CDR2 FQNEAQ (reference sequence). CDR3 nucleotide sequence: TGTGCCAGCAGCGATAAGTCCGGGACTAGACCCTACGAGCAGTACTTC. Protein sequence: CASSDKSGTRPYEQYF. The whole variable domain, filled in from reference TRBV7-9 and TRBJ2-7, reads DTGVSQNPRHKITKRGQNVTFRCDPISEHNRLYWYRQTLGQGPEFLTYFQNEAQLEKSRLLSDRFSAERPKGSFSTLEIQRTEQGDSAMYLCASSDKSGTRPYEQYFGPGTRLTVT.

The chain is built from TRBV29-1 and TRBJ2-2, with D unclear. Deletions cut 5 bases from V and 2 bases from J, with 9 bases between. Germline V gene data show CDR1 as SQVTM and CDR2 as ANQGSEA. The CDR3 extends over 13 amino acids. This chain's CDR3 is CSVRFANTGELFF. The CDR3 DNA reads as TGCAGCGTTCGTTTTGCTAACACCGGGGAGCTGTTTTTT.

This sequence joins TRBV9 and TRBJ1-2; 8 bases map to TRBD1. Germline CDR1 is SGDLS and CDR2 is YYNGEE. The CDR3 extends over 16 amino acids. J was trimmed by 3 bases and V by 4 bases; bases with no gene match: 11. For the CDR3, the DNA is TGTGCCAGCAGCCGTATTCCGGACAGGGAGGACTATGGCTACACCTTC. It is translated as CASSRIPDREDYGYTF.